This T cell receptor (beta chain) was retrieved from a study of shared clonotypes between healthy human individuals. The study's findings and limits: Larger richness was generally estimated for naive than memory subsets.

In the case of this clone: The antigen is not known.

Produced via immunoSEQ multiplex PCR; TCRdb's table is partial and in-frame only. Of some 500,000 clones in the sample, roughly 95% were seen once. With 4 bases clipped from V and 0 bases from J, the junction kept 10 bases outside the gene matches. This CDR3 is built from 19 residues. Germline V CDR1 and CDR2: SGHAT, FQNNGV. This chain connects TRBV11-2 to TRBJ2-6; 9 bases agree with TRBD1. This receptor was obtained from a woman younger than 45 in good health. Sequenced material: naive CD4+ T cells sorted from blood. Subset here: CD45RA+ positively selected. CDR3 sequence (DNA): TGTGCCAGCAGCTCTCGGGACAGGGCCTTCAGCTCTGGGGCCAACGTCCTGACTTTC. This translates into CASSSRDRAFSSGANVLTF.